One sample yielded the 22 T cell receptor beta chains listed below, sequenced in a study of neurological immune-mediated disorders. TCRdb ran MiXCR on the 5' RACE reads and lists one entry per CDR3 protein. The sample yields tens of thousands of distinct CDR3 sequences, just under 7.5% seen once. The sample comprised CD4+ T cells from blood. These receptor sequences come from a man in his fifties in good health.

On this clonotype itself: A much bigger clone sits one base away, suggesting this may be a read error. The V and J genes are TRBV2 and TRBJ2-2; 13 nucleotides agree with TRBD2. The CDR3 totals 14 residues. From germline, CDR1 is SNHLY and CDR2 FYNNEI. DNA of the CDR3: TGTGCCAGTACTAGCGGGAGGGCCTCCGGGGAGCTGGTTTTT. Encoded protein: CASTSGRASGELVF.

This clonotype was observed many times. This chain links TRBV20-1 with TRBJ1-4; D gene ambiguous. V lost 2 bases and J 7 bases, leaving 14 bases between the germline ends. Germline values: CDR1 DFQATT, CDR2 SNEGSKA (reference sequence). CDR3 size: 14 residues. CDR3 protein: CSARSLGEGEKLFF. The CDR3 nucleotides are TGCAGTGCTAGATCCTTGGGTGAGGGTGAAAAACTGTTTTTT.

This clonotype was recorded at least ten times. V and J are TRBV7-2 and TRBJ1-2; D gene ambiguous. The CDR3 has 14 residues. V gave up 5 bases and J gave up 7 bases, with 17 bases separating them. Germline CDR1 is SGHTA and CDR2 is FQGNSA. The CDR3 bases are TGTGCCAGCAGCCCCGAAGTCGTGAGGGTTGGCTACACCTTC. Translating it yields CASSPEVVRVGYTF. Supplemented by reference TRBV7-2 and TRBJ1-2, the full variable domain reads GAGVSQSPSNKVTEKGKDVELRCDPISGHTALYWYRQSLGQGLEFLIYFQGNSAPDKSGLPSDRFSAERTGGSVSTLTIQRTQQEDSAVYLCASSPEVVRVGYTFGSGTRLTVV.

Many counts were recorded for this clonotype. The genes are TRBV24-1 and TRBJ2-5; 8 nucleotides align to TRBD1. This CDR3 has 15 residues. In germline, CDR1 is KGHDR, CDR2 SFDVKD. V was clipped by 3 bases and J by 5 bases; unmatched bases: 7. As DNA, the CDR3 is TGTGCCACCAGTGATCCGACAGGGGCGGGGGAGACCCAGTACTTC. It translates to CATSDPTGAGETQYF.

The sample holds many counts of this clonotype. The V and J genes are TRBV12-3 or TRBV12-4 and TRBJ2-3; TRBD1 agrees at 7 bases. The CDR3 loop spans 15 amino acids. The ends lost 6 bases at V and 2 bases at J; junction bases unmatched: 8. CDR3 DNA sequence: TGTGCCAGCAGCCCAACGGGACAGCACACAGATACGCAGTATTTT. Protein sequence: CASSPTGQHTDTQYF.

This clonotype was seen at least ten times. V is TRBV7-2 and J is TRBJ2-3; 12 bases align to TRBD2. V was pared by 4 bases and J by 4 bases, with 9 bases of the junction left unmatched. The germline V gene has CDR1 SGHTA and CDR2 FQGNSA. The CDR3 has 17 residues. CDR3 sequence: CASSSPTLAGGPDTQYF. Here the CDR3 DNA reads TGTGCCAGCAGCTCCCCGACACTAGCGGGAGGTCCAGATACGCAGTATTTT.

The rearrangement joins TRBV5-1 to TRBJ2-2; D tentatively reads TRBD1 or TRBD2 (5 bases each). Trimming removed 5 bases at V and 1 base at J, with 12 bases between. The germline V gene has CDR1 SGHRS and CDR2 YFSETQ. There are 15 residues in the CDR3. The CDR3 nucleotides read TGCGCCAGCAGATCCGGGACGGGGAACACCGGGGAGCTGTTTTTT. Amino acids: CASRSGTGNTGELFF.

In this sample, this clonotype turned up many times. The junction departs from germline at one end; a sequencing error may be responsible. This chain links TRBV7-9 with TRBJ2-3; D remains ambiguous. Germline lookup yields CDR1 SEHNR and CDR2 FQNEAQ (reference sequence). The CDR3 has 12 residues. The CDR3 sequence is CASSLSPSPPDF. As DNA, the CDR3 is TGTGCCAGCAGCTTAAGTCCGTCTCCCCCGGATTTT.

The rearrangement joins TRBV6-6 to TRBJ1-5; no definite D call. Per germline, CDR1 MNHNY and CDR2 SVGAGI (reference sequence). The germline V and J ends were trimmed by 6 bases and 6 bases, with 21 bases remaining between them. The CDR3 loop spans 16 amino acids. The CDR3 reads CASSRVPVLSPQPQHF. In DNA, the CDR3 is TGTGCCAGCAGCCGCGTGCCGGTCCTTAGTCCTCAGCCCCAGCATTTT.

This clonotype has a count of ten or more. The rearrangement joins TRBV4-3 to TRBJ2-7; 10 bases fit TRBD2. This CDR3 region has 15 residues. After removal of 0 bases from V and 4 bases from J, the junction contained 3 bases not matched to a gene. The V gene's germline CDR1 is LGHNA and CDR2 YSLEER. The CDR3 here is CASSQDASGSYEQYF. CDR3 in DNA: TGCGCCAGCAGCCAAGACGCTAGCGGGAGTTACGAGCAGTACTTC.

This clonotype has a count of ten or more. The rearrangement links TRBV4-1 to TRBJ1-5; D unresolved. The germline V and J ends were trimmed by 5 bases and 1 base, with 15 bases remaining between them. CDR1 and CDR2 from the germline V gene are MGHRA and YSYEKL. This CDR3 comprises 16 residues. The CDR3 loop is CASSNIGGGSNQPQHF. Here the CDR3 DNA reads TGCGCCAGCAGCAATATAGGCGGTGGGAGCAATCAGCCCCAGCATTTT.

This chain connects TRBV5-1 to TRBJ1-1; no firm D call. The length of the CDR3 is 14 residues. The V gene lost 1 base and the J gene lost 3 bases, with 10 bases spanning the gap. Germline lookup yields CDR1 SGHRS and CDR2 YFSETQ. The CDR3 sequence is CASSLNGLDTEAFF. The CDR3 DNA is TGCGCCAGCAGCTTGAACGGGTTAGACACTGAAGCTTTCTTT.

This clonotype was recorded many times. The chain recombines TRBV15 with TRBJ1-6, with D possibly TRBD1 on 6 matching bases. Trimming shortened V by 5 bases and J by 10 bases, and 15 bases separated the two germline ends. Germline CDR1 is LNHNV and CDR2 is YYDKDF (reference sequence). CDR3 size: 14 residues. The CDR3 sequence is CATSDTGRGSPLHF. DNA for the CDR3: TGTGCCACCAGCGATACAGGGAGAGGGTCACCCCTCCACTTT.

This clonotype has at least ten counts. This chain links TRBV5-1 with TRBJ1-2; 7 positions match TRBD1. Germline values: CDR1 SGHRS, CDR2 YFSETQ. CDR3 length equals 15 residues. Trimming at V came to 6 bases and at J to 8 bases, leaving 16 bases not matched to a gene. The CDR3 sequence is CASTNRGEGGVGYTF. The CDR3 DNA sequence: TGCGCCAGCACCAACCGAGGGGAAGGGGGCGTGGGCTACACCTTC.

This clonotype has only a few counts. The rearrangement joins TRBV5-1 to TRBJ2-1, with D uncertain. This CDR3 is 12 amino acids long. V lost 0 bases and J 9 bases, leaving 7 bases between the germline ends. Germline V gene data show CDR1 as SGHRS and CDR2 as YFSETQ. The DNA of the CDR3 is TGCGCCAGCAGCTTGGAGGGCTCTGAGCAGTTCTTC. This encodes CASSLEGSEQFF.

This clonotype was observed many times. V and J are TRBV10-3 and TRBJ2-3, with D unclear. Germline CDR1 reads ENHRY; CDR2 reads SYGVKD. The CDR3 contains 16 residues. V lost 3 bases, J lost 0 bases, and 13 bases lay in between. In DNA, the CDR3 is TGTGCCATCAGTGAATTTGCACGAACCAGCACAGATACGCAGTATTTT. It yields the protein CAISEFARTSTDTQYF.

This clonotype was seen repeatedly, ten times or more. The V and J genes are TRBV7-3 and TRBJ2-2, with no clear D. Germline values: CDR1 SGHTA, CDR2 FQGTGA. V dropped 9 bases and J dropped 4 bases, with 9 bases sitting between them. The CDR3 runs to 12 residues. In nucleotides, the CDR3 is TGTGCCAGGGCACCGTCCACCGGGGAGCTGTTTTTT. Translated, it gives CARAPSTGELFF.

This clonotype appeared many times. CDR3 DNA sequence: TGTGCCAACTGGATGCTGGCGCAGTATTTT. Its translation: CANWMLAQYF. The rearrangement uses TRBV7-9 and TRBJ2-3, with no clear D. The germline V and J ends were trimmed by 10 bases and 10 bases, with 12 bases remaining between them. Per germline, CDR1 SEHNR and CDR2 FQNEAQ (reference sequence). This CDR3 comprises 10 residues.

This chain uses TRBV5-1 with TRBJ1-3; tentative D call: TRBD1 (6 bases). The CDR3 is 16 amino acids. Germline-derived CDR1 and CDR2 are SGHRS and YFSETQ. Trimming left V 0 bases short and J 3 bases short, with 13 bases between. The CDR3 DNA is TGCGCCAGCAGCTTGGACGGGACAACCCTTGGAAACACCATATATTTT. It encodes CASSLDGTTLGNTIYF. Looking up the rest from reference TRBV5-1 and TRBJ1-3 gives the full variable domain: KAGVTQTPRYLIKTRGQQVTLSCSPISGHRSVSWYQQTPGQGLQFLFEYFSETQRNKGNFPGRFSGRQFSNSRSEMNVSTLELGDSALYLCASSLDGTTLGNTIYFGEGSWLTVV.

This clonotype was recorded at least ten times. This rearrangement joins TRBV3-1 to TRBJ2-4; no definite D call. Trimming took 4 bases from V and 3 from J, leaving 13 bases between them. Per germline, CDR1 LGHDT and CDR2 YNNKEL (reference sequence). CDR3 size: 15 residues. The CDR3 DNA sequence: TGTGCCAGCAGCCGGTTAGTCGCAGGCAAAAACATTCAGTACTTC. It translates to CASSRLVAGKNIQYF.

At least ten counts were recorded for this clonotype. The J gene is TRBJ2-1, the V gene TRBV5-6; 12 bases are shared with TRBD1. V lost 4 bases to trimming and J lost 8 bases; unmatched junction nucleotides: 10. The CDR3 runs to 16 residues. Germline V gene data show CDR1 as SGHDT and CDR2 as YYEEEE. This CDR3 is CASSPRPGQGAYEQFF. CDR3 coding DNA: TGTGCCAGCAGCCCTCGACCGGGACAGGGGGCGTATGAGCAGTTCTTC.

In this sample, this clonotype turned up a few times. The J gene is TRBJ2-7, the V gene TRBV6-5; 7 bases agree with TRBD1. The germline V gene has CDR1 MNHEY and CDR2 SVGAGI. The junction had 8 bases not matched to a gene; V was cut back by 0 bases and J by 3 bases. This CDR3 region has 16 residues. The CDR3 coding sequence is TGTGCCAGCAGTTACTCCCCGACAGGGATAGGCTACGAGCAGTACTTC. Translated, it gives CASSYSPTGIGYEQYF.